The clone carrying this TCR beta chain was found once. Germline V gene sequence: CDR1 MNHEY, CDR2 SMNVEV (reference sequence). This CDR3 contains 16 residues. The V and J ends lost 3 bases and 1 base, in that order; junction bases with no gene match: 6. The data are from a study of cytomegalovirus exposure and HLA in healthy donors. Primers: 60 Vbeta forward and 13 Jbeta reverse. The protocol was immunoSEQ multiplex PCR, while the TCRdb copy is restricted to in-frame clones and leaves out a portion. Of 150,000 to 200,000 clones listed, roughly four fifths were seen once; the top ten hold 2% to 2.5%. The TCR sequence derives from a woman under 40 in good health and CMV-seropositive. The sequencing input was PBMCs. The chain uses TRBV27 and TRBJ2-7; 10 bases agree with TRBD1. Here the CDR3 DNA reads TGTGCCAGCAGTTTCAAGGGACAGGGGTTATCCTACGAGCAGTACTTC. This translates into CASSFKGQGLSYEQYF.